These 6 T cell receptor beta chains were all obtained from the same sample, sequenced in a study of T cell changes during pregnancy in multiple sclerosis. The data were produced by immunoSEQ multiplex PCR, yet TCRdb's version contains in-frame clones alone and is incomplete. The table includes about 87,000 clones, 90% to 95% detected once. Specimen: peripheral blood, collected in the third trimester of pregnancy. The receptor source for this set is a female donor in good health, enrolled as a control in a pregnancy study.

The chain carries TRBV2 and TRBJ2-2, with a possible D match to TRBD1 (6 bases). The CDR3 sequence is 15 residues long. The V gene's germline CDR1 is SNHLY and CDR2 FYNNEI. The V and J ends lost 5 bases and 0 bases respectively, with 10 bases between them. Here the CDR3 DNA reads TGTGCCAGCAGTCGACAGGACCCGAACACCGGGGAGCTGTTTTTT. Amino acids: CASSRQDPNTGELFF.

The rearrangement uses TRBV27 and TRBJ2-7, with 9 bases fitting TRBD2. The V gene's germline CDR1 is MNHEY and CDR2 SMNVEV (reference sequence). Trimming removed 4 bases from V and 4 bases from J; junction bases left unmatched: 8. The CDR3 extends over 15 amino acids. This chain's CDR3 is CASSSGTSSIYEQYF. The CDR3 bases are TGTGCCAGCAGTTCGGGGACTAGCAGCATTTACGAGCAGTACTTC.

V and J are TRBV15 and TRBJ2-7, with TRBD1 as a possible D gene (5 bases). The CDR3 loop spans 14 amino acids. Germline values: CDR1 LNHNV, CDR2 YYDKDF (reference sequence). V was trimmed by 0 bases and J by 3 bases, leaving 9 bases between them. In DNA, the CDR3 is TGTGCCACCAGCAGAGAGTCAGGGCACTACGAGCAGTACTTC. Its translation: CATSRESGHYEQYF.

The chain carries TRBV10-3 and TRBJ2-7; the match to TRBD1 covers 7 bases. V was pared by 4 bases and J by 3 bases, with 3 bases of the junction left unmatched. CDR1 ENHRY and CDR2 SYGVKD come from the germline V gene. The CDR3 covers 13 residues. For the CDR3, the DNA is TGTGCCATCAGTGGTGGGACAGACTACGAGCAGTACTTC. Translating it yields CAISGGTDYEQYF.

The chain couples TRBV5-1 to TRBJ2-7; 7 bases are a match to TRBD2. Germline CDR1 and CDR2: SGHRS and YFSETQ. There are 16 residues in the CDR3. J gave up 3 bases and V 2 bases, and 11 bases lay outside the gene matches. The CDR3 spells CASSFQVLAVSYEQYF. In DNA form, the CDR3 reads TGCGCCAGCAGCTTCCAGGTCCTAGCGGTAAGCTACGAGCAGTACTTC.

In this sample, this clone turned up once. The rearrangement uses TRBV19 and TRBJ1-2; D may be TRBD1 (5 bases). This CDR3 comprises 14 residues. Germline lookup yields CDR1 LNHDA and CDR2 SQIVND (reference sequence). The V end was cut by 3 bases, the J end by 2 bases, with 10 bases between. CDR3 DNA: TGTGCCAGTAGTATTCAAGCAGGGAACTATGGCTACACCTTC. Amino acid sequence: CASSIQAGNYGYTF.